This T cell receptor (beta chain) originates from a study of shared clonotypes between healthy human individuals. Study background: Per donor, three plates held CD4 naive cells, three held CD4 memory, two held CD8 naive and one held CD8 memory.

Study-level findings and limits: Shared across a few donors were about 4.8% of the naive CD4 clonotypes.

Some clones are missing from TCRdb's copy, which holds only in-frame ones; the method was immunoSEQ multiplex PCR. The profile shows about 2.1 million clones, around 95% of them singletons. About this clone itself: Antigen: not known.

Positively selected for CCR7, the CD45RO-negative cells used as naive CD8 cells excluded terminally differentiated effector memory CD45RA+ cells. Adult donors, all healthy and HIV-negative, had no recent acute infections or vaccinations. Germline-derived CDR1 and CDR2 are SQVTM and ANQGSEA. The CDR3 extends over 14 amino acids. V lost 4 bases, J lost 1 base, and 7 bases stayed unmatched. This receptor was taken from a young man in good health. Some clones in this sample may be carry-over from other donors' samples. The V and J genes are TRBV29-1 and TRBJ2-7; 7 positions agree with TRBD1. The sequencing input was naive CD8+ T cells from PBMCs. This CDR3 reads CSVAPTGLSYEQYF. CDR3 DNA sequence: TGCAGCGTTGCCCCGACAGGGCTGTCCTACGAGCAGTACTTC.